Shown below are 24 T cell receptor beta chains from a single sample sequenced in a study of T-cell reconstitution after alpha-beta-depleted transplantation in children. TCRbeta library construction was performed incorporating unique molecular identifiers. TCRdb re-analysed the PCR reads in MiXCR, keeping a single row per CDR3 protein. The sample has around 96,000 distinct CDR3 sequences, 12% seen once. The sample consisted of PBMCs from the stem cell graft donor, taken from the stem cell graft. Receptors originate from a human donor who donated a stem cell graft to a child with inherited bone marrow failure.

This clonotype was detected ten times or more. V gene TRBV12-3 or TRBV12-4 combines with J gene TRBJ1-5; 7 positions match TRBD1. Trimming removed 4 bases from V and 1 base from J; junction bases left unmatched: 7. This CDR3 spans 16 amino acids. The DNA for the CDR3 is TGTGCCAGCAGTTCCCAGCCGACAGGGAGCAATCAGCCCCAGCATTTT. Translated: CASSSQPTGSNQPQHF.

Many counts were recorded for this clonotype. The J gene is TRBJ2-7, the V gene TRBV5-1; weak D call: TRBD1 (5 bases). CDR3 size: 15 residues. The V and J ends lost 2 bases and 0 bases respectively, with 12 bases between them. Germline-derived CDR1 and CDR2 are SGHRS and YFSETQ. CDR3 nucleotide sequence: TGCGCCAGCAGCTTTACAGGCCTAAGCTCCTACGAGCAGTACTTC. It yields the protein CASSFTGLSSYEQYF. The full variable domain, completed using reference TRBV5-1 and TRBJ2-7, is KAGVTQTPRYLIKTRGQQVTLSCSPISGHRSVSWYQQTPGQGLQFLFEYFSETQRNKGNFPGRFSGRQFSNSRSEMNVSTLELGDSALYLCASSFTGLSSYEQYFGPGTRLTVT.

This clonotype was found many times. For the CDR3, the DNA is TGTGCCAGCAGCTTAGGACCAGGGGGTGGGAACACTGAAGCTTTCTTT. Protein product: CASSLGPGGGNTEAFF. This chain links TRBV7-9 with TRBJ1-1, with TRBD1 matching 7 bases. Germline V CDR1 and CDR2: SEHNR, FQNEAQ (reference sequence). The CDR3 spans 16 residues. The junction had 6 bases not matched to a gene; V was cut back by 1 base and J by 1 base.

This clonotype has ten or more counts. This sequence joins TRBV4-2 and TRBJ2-5; a possible D gene is TRBD2 (6 bases). This CDR3 spans 15 amino acids. CDR1 is LGHNA, CDR2 YNFKEQ, per germline. Trimming cost V 0 bases and J 5 bases, with 13 bases left between them. The CDR3 DNA is TGTGCCAGCAGCCAAGAGTACGCGGGGTGGGAGACCCAGTACTTC. Translating gives CASSQEYAGWETQYF.

This clonotype was observed many times. The V gene is TRBV5-1, the J gene TRBJ2-1, with D tentatively TRBD2 (6 bases). The germline V gene has CDR1 SGHRS and CDR2 YFSETQ. The CDR3 is 15 amino acids. The V and J ends lost 0 bases and 8 bases respectively, with 15 bases between them. CDR3 protein: CASSLGDSPADEQFF. CDR3 bases: TGCGCCAGCAGCTTGGGGGACTCGCCGGCCGATGAGCAGTTCTTC.

Many counts were recorded for this clonotype. This chain uses TRBV7-3 with TRBJ2-1, with 9 bases matching TRBD2. Germline V gene data show CDR1 as SGHTA and CDR2 as FQGTGA. V lost 2 bases to trimming and J lost 7 bases; unmatched junction nucleotides: 6. This CDR3 is built from 15 residues. CDR3 region: CASSLPGTSINEQFF. CDR3 coding DNA: TGTGCCAGCAGCTTACCCGGGACTAGCATTAATGAGCAGTTCTTC.

This clonotype was observed many times. V and J are TRBV7-2 and TRBJ2-6; 12 nucleotides line up with TRBD1. V was clipped by 2 bases and J by 3 bases; unmatched bases: 5. This CDR3 is 18 amino acids long. Germline V gene sequence: CDR1 SGHTA, CDR2 FQGNSA. The CDR3 protein is CASSLTGTGGYGANVLTF. DNA for the CDR3: TGTGCCAGCAGCTTAACCGGGACAGGGGGCTATGGGGCCAACGTCCTGACTTTC.

The chain links TRBV12-3 or TRBV12-4 to TRBJ1-1, with no clear D. This CDR3 comprises 14 residues. V was pared by 3 bases and J by 3 bases, with 11 bases between. The CDR3 here is CASSFGWGDTEAFF. The CDR3 DNA sequence: TGTGCCAGCAGTTTTGGTTGGGGAGACACTGAAGCTTTCTTT.

The table lists this clonotype with a few counts. The chain carries TRBV15 and TRBJ2-7; D gene uncertain. Germline lookup yields CDR1 LNHNV and CDR2 YYDKDF (reference sequence). The CDR3 is made up of 13 amino acids. V lost 1 base and J lost 6, with 10 bases in between. The CDR3: CATSRVGYSEQYF. The CDR3, as DNA: TGTGCCACCAGCAGAGTTGGATACTCCGAGCAGTACTTC.

This clonotype was seen at least ten times. The V and J genes are TRBV5-4 and TRBJ2-1; 9 bases are a match to TRBD1. The CDR3 is 13 amino acids. The ends lost 9 bases at V and 8 bases at J; junction bases unmatched: 9. Germline V gene sequence: CDR1 SGHNT, CDR2 YYREEE (reference sequence). CDR3 DNA sequence: TGTGCCACCCCGGGACAGGGTCCCCATGAGCAGTTCTTC. It specifies CATPGQGPHEQFF.

This clonotype was seen ten or more times. Germline is not matched at one junction end, which may reflect a read error. This chain links TRBV5-1 with TRBJ2-5, with 10 bases that match TRBD2. Germline CDR1 and CDR2: SGHRS and YFSETQ. This CDR3 has 15 residues. CDR3 protein: CASPIAGGPQATQYF. CDR3 nucleotide sequence: TGCGCCAGCCCAATAGCGGGAGGTCCACAAGCGACCCAGTACTTC.

This clonotype was seen a handful of times. The chain uses TRBV19 and TRBJ1-5; no reliable D call. V dropped 3 bases and J dropped 7 bases, with 7 bases sitting between them. The germline gives CDR1 LNHDA, CDR2 SQIVND (reference sequence). The CDR3 loop spans 12 amino acids. CDR3 DNA: TGTGCCAGTAGTATTGGAGTCCAGCCCCAGCATTTT. Residues: CASSIGVQPQHF.

This clonotype was seen ten or more times. The chain carries TRBV7-2 and TRBJ2-1; D gene ambiguous. Per germline, CDR1 SGHTA and CDR2 FQGNSA. V gave up 3 bases and J gave up 3 bases, with 12 bases separating them. The CDR3 has 15 amino acids. The CDR3: CASSFSPTVYNEQFF. The CDR3 bases are TGTGCCAGCAGCTTTTCTCCTACGGTCTACAATGAGCAGTTCTTC. The complete variable domain, with remaining parts taken from reference TRBV7-2 and TRBJ2-1, reads GAGVSQSPSNKVTEKGKDVELRCDPISGHTALYWYRQSLGQGLEFLIYFQGNSAPDKSGLPSDRFSAERTGGSVSTLTIQRTQQEDSAVYLCASSFSPTVYNEQFFGPGTRLTVL.

This clonotype turned up a few times. The chain recombines TRBV12-3 or TRBV12-4 with TRBJ2-7; the match to TRBD1 covers 7 bases. V was clipped by 5 bases and J by 9 bases; unmatched bases: 7. This CDR3 has 12 residues. CDR3 in DNA: TGTGCCAGCAGTCGAGACAGGGTACCGCAGTACTTC. Protein sequence: CASSRDRVPQYF.

This clonotype was observed at least ten times. The chain couples TRBV29-1 to TRBJ2-1; no definite D call. The CDR3 runs 14 residues. From germline, CDR1 is SQVTM and CDR2 ANQGSEA. The germline V and J ends were trimmed by 5 bases and 0 bases, with 11 bases remaining between them. CDR3 in DNA: TGCAGCGTTCCACAGTGGGTCTCCTACAATGAGCAGTTCTTC. This sequence encodes CSVPQWVSYNEQFF.

The chain carries TRBV20-1 and TRBJ1-6; unclear D gene. V was trimmed by 4 bases and J by 0 bases, leaving 10 bases between them. Germline assignment: CDR1 DFQATT and CDR2 SNEGSKA (reference sequence). The length of the CDR3 is 15 residues. The CDR3 DNA follows: TGCAGTGCTAACGATCCGAGCTCCTATAATTCACCCCTCCACTTT. Protein: CSANDPSSYNSPLHF.

The sample holds many counts of this clonotype. The V gene is TRBV18, the J gene TRBJ2-1; D may match TRBD1 or TRBD2 (6 bases each). CDR3 length: 18 amino acids. V was clipped by 1 base and J by 0 bases, with 16 bases between them. Germline lookup yields CDR1 KGHSH and CDR2 LQKENI. The CDR3 region is CASSPRGASRISYNEQFF. The CDR3 coding sequence is TGTGCCAGCTCACCACGGGGGGCTAGCCGCATCTCCTACAATGAGCAGTTCTTC. Full variable domain (outside the CDR3, taken from reference TRBV18 and TRBJ2-1): NAGVMQNPRHLVRRRGQEARLRCSPMKGHSHVYWYRQLPEEGLKFMVYLQKENIIDESGMPKERFSAEFPKEGPSILRIQQVVRGDSAAYFCASSPRGASRISYNEQFFGPGTRLTVL.

This clonotype was counted ten times or more. V usage is TRBV5-5 and J usage is TRBJ2-3, with TRBD2 matching 7 bases. The CDR3 has 15 amino acids. Germline lookup yields CDR1 SGHKS and CDR2 YYEKEE (reference sequence). V dropped 4 bases and J dropped 4; count of bases not matched to a gene: 9. CDR3 coding DNA: TGTGCCAGCAGCCCCCTCGCGGGGGAGGCAGATACGCAGTATTTT. Protein product: CASSPLAGEADTQYF.

In its sample, this clonotype was seen many times. The chain carries TRBV28 and TRBJ1-1; 7 bases map to TRBD1. The ends lost 6 bases at V and 3 bases at J; junction bases unmatched: 16. From germline, CDR1 is MDHEN and CDR2 SYDVKM. This CDR3 is 17 amino acids long. The CDR3 DNA is TGTGCCAGCAGCTCTCGGGACAGAAATAAAAGGGACACTGAAGCTTTCTTT. This encodes CASSSRDRNKRDTEAFF. Full variable domain (remainder filled in from reference TRBV28 and TRBJ1-1): DVKVTQSSRYLVKRTGEKVFLECVQDMDHENMFWYRQDPGLGLRLIYFSYDVKMKEKGDIPEGYSVSREKKERFSLILESASTNQTSMYLCASSSRDRNKRDTEAFFGQGTRLTVV.

This clonotype was seen repeatedly, ten times or more. V usage is TRBV4-2 and J usage is TRBJ1-2; 10 nucleotides match TRBD1. The CDR3 covers 13 residues. Germline CDR1 and CDR2: LGHNA and YNFKEQ. The V and J ends lost 4 bases and 8 bases, in that order; junction bases with no gene match: 4. CDR3: CASSPDRGRGYTF. The CDR3 coding sequence is TGTGCCAGCAGCCCAGACAGGGGGCGAGGCTACACCTTC.

This clonotype has ten or more counts. The chain carries TRBV11-2 and TRBJ2-7; D gene uncertain. CDR1 and CDR2 (germline): SGHAT, FQNNGV. V shed 2 bases and J shed 9 bases, with 17 bases lying between them. This CDR3 has 14 amino acids. CDR3 residues: CASSLKVIGSGQYF. The CDR3 nucleotides are TGTGCCAGCAGCTTAAAAGTCATAGGTTCGGGGCAGTACTTC.

This clonotype was counted ten times or more. This chain uses TRBV28 with TRBJ2-7; D may be TRBD1 or TRBD2 (6 bases each). Trimming took off 2 bases at V and 2 bases at J, with 7 bases between the two ends. Germline lookup yields CDR1 MDHEN and CDR2 SYDVKM. This CDR3 is built from 13 residues. The CDR3: CASSLRGPYEQYF. The CDR3 bases are TGTGCCAGCAGTTTACGGGGGCCCTACGAGCAGTACTTC.

This clonotype has ten or more counts. A read error may produce the germline difference seen at one junction end. The CDR3 sequence: CSVRGTRGAGELFF. The CDR3, as DNA: TGCAGTGTTAGAGGGACTAGGGGGGCCGGGGAGCTGTTTTTT. The chain uses TRBV20-1 and TRBJ2-2; 8 nucleotides align to TRBD2. The CDR3 has 14 residues. Germline V gene sequence: CDR1 DFQATT, CDR2 SNEGSKA (reference sequence).

This clonotype was detected ten times or more. The CDR3 is CASSYEGSSYNEQFF. CDR3 bases: TGTGCCAGCAGTTACGAGGGAAGCTCCTACAATGAGCAGTTCTTC. The chain couples TRBV6-2 or TRBV6-3 to TRBJ2-1, with a possible D match to TRBD2 (5 bases). This CDR3 comprises 15 residues. Germline CDR1 reads MNHEY; CDR2 reads SVGEGT. Trimming took off 2 bases at V and 0 bases at J, with 8 bases between the two ends.